This TCR beta chain was documented in a study of shared clonotypes between healthy human individuals. Repertoires were generated with immunoSEQ multiplex PCR, while TCRdb's copy carries only in-frame clones and drops some. The sample contains over a million clones, 98% of which appear only once. There are 14 residues in the CDR3. CDR1 SNHLY and CDR2 FYNNEI come from the germline V gene. Trimming stripped 6 bases from V and 5 bases from J, with 15 bases between. This clonotype was sampled from a man younger than 45 in good health. The V gene is TRBV2, the J gene TRBJ2-3, with a tentative D call TRBD2 (5 bases). The specimen was naive CD4+ T cells sorted from blood. As to subset: CD45RA+ positively selected. In nucleotides, the CDR3 is TGTGCCAGCAGAGTCACTAGGTACGGAGATACGCAGTATTTT. Its translation: CASRVTRYGDTQYF.